The rows below give T cell receptor beta chains drawn from one sample of a study of spatial heterogeneity in lung cancer. TCRdb passed the 5' RACE reads through MiXCR, listing each CDR3 protein once. The sample includes around 110,000 distinct CDR3 sequences, more than 10% seen only once; the top ten take around 17%. Sequencing used PBMCs, obtained at follow-up. All receptors come from a male donor with early-stage non-small cell lung cancer. The CDR3 runs from the conserved cysteine through the conserved F or W. D genes are given only for firm matches. Expanded clones get a size class; other rows say once, few or many, or leave the size out.

>TRBV12-3/TRBV12-4|-|-|TRBJ1-5
CASSLGKNGGYSNQPQHF
TGTGCCAGCAGTTTAGGGAAGAACGGGGGGTATAGCAATCAGCCCCAGCATTTT
>TRBV6-2/TRBV6-3|TRBD2|many|TRBJ2-1
CASSPIAGGRYNEQFF
TGTGCCAGCAGTCCTATAGCGGGGGGGAGGTACAATGAGCAGTTCTTC
>TRBV7-2|TRBD2|-|TRBJ2-5
CASSLGTSGGHWTQYF
TGTGCCAGCAGCCTCGGGACTAGCGGGGGGCATTGGACCCAGTACTTC
>TRBV20-1|-|many|TRBJ1-2
CSARDRTRGYTF
TGCAGTGCTAGAGATAGGACTCGAGGCTACACCTTC
>TRBV7-9|TRBD1|-|TRBJ2-7
CASSRLGTGVHEQYF
TGTGCCAGCAGCCGTCTAGGGACAGGGGTCCACGAGCAGTACTTC
>TRBV2|-|few|TRBJ1-1
CASIAGPRRGNTEAFF
TGTGCCAGCATCGCAGGACCTCGCCGGGGTAACACTGAAGCTTTCTTT
>TRBV27|TRBD1|many|TRBJ2-7
CASSHGDSYEQYF
TGTGCCAGCAGTCACGGGGACAGCTACGAGCAGTACTTC
>TRBV29-1|-|-|TRBJ1-4
CSVVPSGLEKLFF
TGCAGCGTTGTCCCCTCGGGACTTGAAAAACTGTTTTTT
>TRBV28|-|few|TRBJ2-4
CASSGPAKNIQYF
TGTGCCAGCAGCGGTCCGGCCAAAAACATTCAGTACTTC
>TRBV7-2|-|many|TRBJ1-6
CASSLAEVSPLHF
TGTGCCAGCAGCTTAGCGGAGGTATCACCCCTCCACTTT
>TRBV6-1|-|-|TRBJ2-7
CASSVYEQYF
TGTGCCAGCAGTGTTTACGAGCAGTACTTC
>TRBV2|-|-|TRBJ2-7
CASRTPSAGSTYEQYF
TGTGCCAGCAGAACTCCATCTGCGGGGAGCACCTACGAGCAGTACTTC
>TRBV2|-|many|TRBJ1-1
CASSVYPGVTAEAFF
TGTGCCAGCAGTGTTTATCCAGGGGTTACAGCTGAAGCTTTCTTT
>TRBV29-1|-|-|TRBJ2-3
CSVEEATGTDTQYF
TGCAGCGTTGAAGAGGCAACAGGCACAGATACGCAGTATTTT
>TRBV6-2/TRBV6-3|TRBD1|many|TRBJ2-7
CASRKPRDSSYEQYF
TGTGCCAGCAGAAAACCCCGGGACAGTTCCTACGAGCAGTACTTC
>TRBV5-1|TRBD1|few|TRBJ1-4
CASSQRTGNNEKLFF
TGCGCCAGCAGCCAGAGGACAGGGAATAACGAAAAACTGTTTTTT
>TRBV6-5|-|-|TRBJ2-5
CASSYSRAGRLSGETQYF
TGTGCCAGCAGTTACTCGAGGGCAGGTAGACTGTCCGGAGAGACCCAGTACTTC
>TRBV20-1|-|-|TRBJ1-1
CSASEVLNTEAFF
TGCAGTGCTAGCGAAGTTCTTAACACTGAAGCTTTCTTT
>TRBV12-3/TRBV12-4|-|-|TRBJ2-2
CASSFGSQYTGELFF
TGTGCCAGCAGTTTTGGCAGCCAGTACACCGGGGAGCTGTTTTTT
>TRBV10-3|-|many|TRBJ1-6
CAISAKEINSPLHF
TGTGCCATCAGTGCAAAAGAGATTAATTCACCCCTCCACTTT
>TRBV4-3|-|few|TRBJ2-7
CASSQDREFYEQYF
TGCGCCAGCAGCCAAGATAGGGAGTTCTACGAGCAGTACTTC
>TRBV10-3|TRBD2|many|TRBJ2-3
CAISWGAGASTDTQYF
TGTGCCATCAGTTGGGGAGCGGGAGCCAGCACAGATACGCAGTATTTT
>TRBV20-1|TRBD1|many|TRBJ1-4
CSAPDRGQEKLFF
TGCAGTGCGCCCGACAGGGGACAGGAAAAACTGTTTTTT
>TRBV7-8|-|-|TRBJ2-1
CASSLSGPYNEQFF
TGTGCCAGCAGCTTATCGGGGCCCTACAATGAGCAGTTCTTC
>TRBV12-3/TRBV12-4|-|-|TRBJ2-2
CASSLMTGELFF
TGTGCCAGCTCGCTTATGACCGGGGAGCTGTTTTTT
>TRBV20-1|-|few|TRBJ2-3
CSAKTVIASTDTQYF
TGCAGTGCTAAAACAGTCATAGCGAGCACAGATACGCAGTATTTT
>TRBV7-2|TRBD1|few|TRBJ1-1
CASSLVGTGRMNTEAFF
TGTGCCAGCAGCTTAGTAGGGACAGGGCGAATGAACACTGAAGCTTTCTTT
>TRBV6-2/TRBV6-3|-|many|TRBJ1-2
CASSRGRYGYTF
TGTGCCAGCAGTCGGGGGCGCTATGGCTACACCTTC
>TRBV29-1|TRBD1|many|TRBJ2-1
CSVPDRVVYNEQFF
TGCAGCGTTCCGGACAGGGTAGTATACAATGAGCAGTTCTTC
>TRBV29-1|-|many|TRBJ2-7
CSVANSGGERQYF
TGCAGCGTTGCGAATTCAGGAGGAGAACGGCAGTACTTC
>TRBV4-2|-|many|TRBJ2-1
CASSQDSSTDQFF
TGTGCCAGCAGCCAAGACAGCTCTACAGATCAGTTCTTC
>TRBV13|-|many|TRBJ1-1
CASSLGPARDTEAFF
TGTGCCAGCAGCTTAGGTCCAGCGAGGGACACTGAAGCTTTCTTT
>TRBV5-7|-|few|TRBJ1-2
CASSIDNYGYTF
TGTGCCAGCAGCATAGACAACTATGGCTACACCTTC
>TRBV5-4|-|once|TRBJ2-5
CASSLDRKNQETQYF
TGTGCCAGCAGCTTGGACAGGAAGAACCAAGAGACCCAGTACTTC
>TRBV29-1|-|few|TRBJ2-4
CSFSDRAGDIQYF
TGCAGCTTTTCGGACAGGGCGGGGGACATTCAGTACTTC
>TRBV5-6|-|once|TRBJ1-3
CASSFPGNTIYF
TGTGCCAGCAGCTTCCCGGGAAACACCATATATTTT
>TRBV28|-|-|TRBJ1-4
CASSLNRGGRGFEKLFF
TGTGCCAGCAGTTTGAATAGGGGTGGCAGGGGTTTTGAAAAACTGTTTTTT
>TRBV3-1|-|-|TRBJ1-2
CASRELGGEGYTF
TGTGCCAGCAGAGAGCTCGGGGGGGAAGGCTACACCTTC
>TRBV18|-|many|TRBJ2-2
CASSPQYLSPNTGELFF
TGTGCCAGCTCACCACAGTATCTTTCCCCGAACACCGGGGAGCTGTTTTTT
>TRBV28|-|-|TRBJ2-5
CASSLQRRETQYF
TGTGCCAGCAGTCTCCAAAGAAGGGAGACCCAGTACTTC
>TRBV10-1|-|few|TRBJ2-3
CASSDMEGTDTQYF
TGCGCCAGCAGTGATATGGAGGGCACAGATACGCAGTATTTT
>TRBV5-1|-|many|TRBJ1-2
CASSPLDHYGYTF
TGCGCCAGCAGCCCCCTGGACCACTATGGCTACACCTTC
>TRBV5-1|-|many|TRBJ2-1
CASSDHDEQFF
TGCGCCAGCAGCGATCACGATGAGCAGTTCTTC
>TRBV20-1|-|many|TRBJ2-3
CSVKARSTDTQYF
TGCAGTGTTAAGGCACGATCGACAGATACGCAGTATTTT
>TRBV10-3|TRBD2|few|TRBJ2-5
CATRTSGGQETQYF
TGTGCCACCCGGACTAGCGGGGGCCAAGAGACCCAGTACTTC
>TRBV7-2|-|many|TRBJ2-4
CASSSQAGNIQYF
TGTGCCAGCAGCTCACAGGCTGGGAACATTCAGTACTTC
>TRBV4-1|-|-|TRBJ2-7
CASSQGQYEQYF
TGCGCCAGCAGCCAAGGCCAGTACGAGCAGTACTTC
>TRBV12-3/TRBV12-4|TRBD1|-|TRBJ2-5
CASSSLTGGLETQYF
TGTGCCAGCAGTTCCCTGACAGGGGGCTTGGAGACCCAGTACTTC
>TRBV9|-|few|TRBJ2-7
CASSVSPTHEQYF
TGTGCCAGCAGCGTATCCCCAACCCACGAGCAGTACTTC
>TRBV2|-|many|TRBJ1-1
CASRKTVWTEAFF
TGTGCCAGCAGGAAGACAGTGTGGACTGAAGCTTTCTTT
>TRBV5-1|-|-|TRBJ2-5
CASSSGGHVLQETQYF
TGCGCCAGCAGCTCCGGGGGCCATGTCCTGCAAGAGACCCAGTACTTC
>TRBV12-3/TRBV12-4|TRBD2|-|TRBJ2-2
CASSPSRLAGGTGELFF
TGTGCCAGCAGTCCCTCCCGGCTAGCGGGGGGAACCGGGGAGCTGTTTTTT
>TRBV7-9|-|many|TRBJ1-3
CASSSPPRIGNTIYF
TGTGCCAGCAGCTCCCCCCCTCGGATCGGAAACACCATATATTTT
>TRBV2|-|many|TRBJ2-1
CASRASAVNNEQFF
TGTGCCAGCAGGGCTAGCGCGGTGAACAATGAGCAGTTCTTC
>TRBV4-1|-|-|TRBJ2-4
CASSPEVQKKNIQYF
TGCGCCAGCAGCCCGGAGGTGCAGAAAAAAAACATTCAGTACTTC
>TRBV11-1|TRBD1|few|TRBJ1-2
CASSPRTGPYGYTF
TGTGCCAGCAGCCCGCGGACAGGTCCCTATGGCTACACCTTC
>TRBV5-5|-|-|TRBJ2-7
CASSLELRREQYF
TGTGCCAGCAGCTTGGAACTCCGCAGGGAGCAGTACTTC
>TRBV28|-|few|TRBJ2-7
CASSSIISPPYEQYF
TGTGCCAGCAGTTCCATTATATCCCCACCCTACGAGCAGTACTTC